This is a list of T cell receptor beta chains from one sample in a study of shared clonotypes between healthy human individuals. Clones were sequenced by immunoSEQ multiplex PCR, and TCRdb holds only the in-frame ones, with some missing. The data contain roughly 2.2 million clones, around 93% of them singletons. Sequenced sample: naive CD4+ T cells from PBMCs. These receptors came from a man aged 18 to 29 in good health. Some clones in this sample may be carry-over from other donors' samples. The CDR3 runs from the conserved cysteine through the conserved F or W. A D gene is named only where the DNA matches it firmly. Some rows mark clone size as missing; the rest say once, few, many or name a class of expanded clone.

D gene: NA; V gene: TRBV28; J gene: TRBJ2-6; clone size: NA; CDR3 protein: CASTQDSLGANVLTF; CDR3 DNA: TGTGCCAGCACCCAAGACAGTTTAGGTGCCAACGTCCTGACTTTC
D gene: TRBD1; V gene: TRBV5-1; J gene: TRBJ1-5; clone size: NA; CDR3 protein: CASSLDGQGYQPQHF; CDR3 DNA: TGCGCCAGCAGCTTGGACGGACAGGGTTATCAGCCCCAGCATTTT
D gene: TRBD2; V gene: TRBV19; J gene: TRBJ2-3; clone size: NA; CDR3 protein: CASKTSGRRDTQYF; CDR3 DNA: TGTGCCAGTAAGACTAGCGGGAGAAGGGATACGCAGTATTTT
D gene: TRBD1; V gene: TRBV5-1; J gene: TRBJ2-2; clone size: NA; CDR3 protein: CASSSNPGQGATGELFF; CDR3 DNA: TGCGCCAGCAGCTCTAACCCGGGACAGGGCGCCACCGGGGAGCTGTTTTTT
D gene: TRBD2; V gene: TRBV30; J gene: TRBJ2-3; clone size: NA; CDR3 protein: CAWRIAGGPSDTQYF; CDR3 DNA: TGTGCCTGGAGAATAGCGGGAGGCCCCTCCGATACGCAGTATTTT
D gene: NA; V gene: TRBV2; J gene: TRBJ1-5; clone size: NA; CDR3 protein: CASSVGGSNQPQHF; CDR3 DNA: TGTGCCAGCAGTGTTGGGGGGAGCAATCAGCCCCAGCATTTT
D gene: NA; V gene: TRBV19; J gene: TRBJ2-3; clone size: once; CDR3 protein: CASSIIAADAQYF; CDR3 DNA: TGTGCCAGTAGTATAATCGCGGCCGACGCGCAGTATTTT
D gene: NA; V gene: TRBV7-2; J gene: TRBJ2-5; clone size: NA; CDR3 protein: CASSFNGDGTQYF; CDR3 DNA: TGTGCCAGCAGCTTCAATGGAGATGGGACCCAGTACTTC
D gene: TRBD2; V gene: TRBV9; J gene: TRBJ2-7; clone size: NA; CDR3 protein: CASSVSLAGGPYEQYF; CDR3 DNA: TGTGCCAGCAGCGTTTCACTAGCGGGAGGGCCCTACGAGCAGTACTTC
D gene: TRBD2; V gene: TRBV5-5; J gene: TRBJ2-7; clone size: NA; CDR3 protein: CASSFVGGWEGEQYF; CDR3 DNA: TGTGCCAGCAGCTTCGTCGGCGGTTGGGAGGGCGAGCAGTACTTC
D gene: NA; V gene: TRBV6-5; J gene: TRBJ2-1; clone size: NA; CDR3 protein: CASSYWGRQLYNEQFF; CDR3 DNA: TGTGCCAGCAGTTACTGGGGACGGCAACTATACAATGAGCAGTTCTTC
D gene: TRBD1; V gene: TRBV30; J gene: TRBJ2-7; clone size: NA; CDR3 protein: CAWSRDGQGKGYEQYF; CDR3 DNA: TGTGCCTGGAGCCGAGACGGACAGGGAAAGGGGTACGAGCAGTACTTC
D gene: NA; V gene: TRBV27; J gene: TRBJ1-2; clone size: NA; CDR3 protein: CASSFSRFAGGYTF; CDR3 DNA: TGTGCCAGCAGTTTTTCACGGTTTGCTGGTGGCTACACCTTC
D gene: TRBD2; V gene: TRBV11-2; J gene: TRBJ2-3; clone size: NA; CDR3 protein: CASSFPTTTSGRPDTQYF; CDR3 DNA: TGTGCCAGCAGCTTTCCAACAACGACTAGCGGGAGGCCAGATACGCAGTATTTT
D gene: NA; V gene: TRBV19; J gene: TRBJ1-1; clone size: NA; CDR3 protein: CASSGMGSTEAFF; CDR3 DNA: TGTGCCAGTAGTGGTATGGGGAGCACTGAAGCTTTCTTT
D gene: TRBD2; V gene: TRBV19; J gene: TRBJ2-1; clone size: NA; CDR3 protein: CASSMSGLAGNEQFF; CDR3 DNA: TGTGCCAGTAGTATGAGTGGACTAGCGGGAAATGAGCAGTTCTTC
D gene: NA; V gene: TRBV7-9; J gene: TRBJ1-3; clone size: NA; CDR3 protein: CASSLGVSGNTIYF; CDR3 DNA: TGTGCCAGCAGCTTAGGGGTCTCGGGAAACACCATATATTTT
D gene: TRBD2; V gene: TRBV2; J gene: TRBJ2-2; clone size: once; CDR3 protein: CASRSTSVNTGELFF; CDR3 DNA: TGTGCCAGCAGATCCACTAGCGTAAACACCGGGGAGCTGTTTTTT
D gene: TRBD1; V gene: TRBV5-4; J gene: TRBJ2-5; clone size: NA; CDR3 protein: CASSQGTATYQETQYF; CDR3 DNA: TGTGCCAGCAGCCAAGGGACAGCAACGTACCAAGAGACCCAGTACTTC
D gene: NA; V gene: TRBV5-1; J gene: TRBJ2-5; clone size: NA; CDR3 protein: CASSLVGGETQYF; CDR3 DNA: TGCGCCAGCAGCTTGGTCGGGGGCGAGACCCAGTACTTC
D gene: TRBD1; V gene: TRBV20-1; J gene: TRBJ2-7; clone size: NA; CDR3 protein: CSAGQGIEQYF; CDR3 DNA: TGCAGTGCTGGACAGGGGATCGAGCAGTACTTC
D gene: TRBD1; V gene: TRBV18; J gene: TRBJ2-7; clone size: NA; CDR3 protein: CASSPLGQGTYEQYF; CDR3 DNA: TGTGCCAGCTCACCGTTGGGACAGGGAACCTACGAGCAGTACTTC
D gene: NA; V gene: TRBV27; J gene: TRBJ1-1; clone size: NA; CDR3 protein: CASSLWAGINQKAFF; CDR3 DNA: TGTGCCAGCAGTTTATGGGCAGGGATAAACCAAAAAGCTTTCTTT
D gene: NA; V gene: TRBV7-6; J gene: TRBJ2-5; clone size: NA; CDR3 protein: CASSSSEQETQYF; CDR3 DNA: TGTGCCAGCAGCTCATCAGAACAAGAGACCCAGTACTTC
D gene: TRBD1; V gene: TRBV7-9; J gene: TRBJ2-5; clone size: NA; CDR3 protein: CASSPPRPGQKLETQYF; CDR3 DNA: TGTGCCAGCAGCCCCCCCCGGCCGGGACAGAAGTTGGAGACCCAGTACTTC
D gene: TRBD1; V gene: TRBV7-3; J gene: TRBJ2-1; clone size: NA; CDR3 protein: CASSSGQGLNEQFF; CDR3 DNA: TGTGCCAGCAGCTCGGGACAGGGGTTGAATGAGCAGTTCTTC
D gene: NA; V gene: TRBV6-5; J gene: TRBJ1-1; clone size: NA; CDR3 protein: CASSYAATGTEAFF; CDR3 DNA: TGTGCCAGCAGTTACGCCGCAACGGGGACTGAAGCTTTCTTT
D gene: TRBD1; V gene: TRBV9; J gene: TRBJ2-1; clone size: NA; CDR3 protein: CASTQRGDRNYNEQFF; CDR3 DNA: TGTGCCAGCACCCAGAGGGGGGACAGGAACTACAATGAGCAGTTCTTC
D gene: NA; V gene: TRBV7-3; J gene: TRBJ2-3; clone size: NA; CDR3 protein: CASSELGTDTQYF; CDR3 DNA: TGTGCCAGCTCAGAGTTGGGCACAGATACGCAGTATTTT
D gene: TRBD1; V gene: TRBV29-1; J gene: TRBJ2-4; clone size: once; CDR3 protein: CSVADLGTDKNIQYF; CDR3 DNA: TGCAGCGTTGCCGACCTTGGGACAGACAAAAACATTCAGTACTTC
D gene: NA; V gene: TRBV28; J gene: TRBJ1-1; clone size: few; CDR3 protein: CASTLRTATEAFF; CDR3 DNA: TGTGCCAGCACTTTACGGACAGCCACTGAAGCTTTCTTT
D gene: NA; V gene: TRBV19; J gene: TRBJ2-7; clone size: NA; CDR3 protein: CASRGQAGGSSYEQYF; CDR3 DNA: TGTGCCAGTAGAGGTCAAGCGGGCGGAAGCTCCTACGAGCAGTACTTC
D gene: NA; V gene: TRBV7-2; J gene: TRBJ2-2; clone size: NA; CDR3 protein: CASSLVGELFF; CDR3 DNA: TGTGCCAGCAGCTTAGTCGGGGAGCTGTTTTTT
D gene: NA; V gene: TRBV5-4; J gene: TRBJ1-5; clone size: once; CDR3 protein: CASSLDGNQPQHF; CDR3 DNA: TGTGCCAGCAGCTTGGACGGGAATCAGCCCCAGCATTTT
D gene: NA; V gene: TRBV7-8; J gene: TRBJ2-1; clone size: NA; CDR3 protein: CASSLGAATYNEQFF; CDR3 DNA: TGTGCCAGCAGCTTGGGGGCCGCAACCTACAATGAGCAGTTCTTC